This T cell receptor beta chain was profiled in a study of cytomegalovirus exposure and HLA in healthy donors. General study findings and limits: TCR beta chains associated with HLA were, in a later analysis, more clonally expanded than equally common others.

This clone appeared once. Its antigen is currently unknown. PCR amplification relied on 60 Vbeta primers (plus 13 Jbeta primers). Measured with immunoSEQ multiplex PCR; TCRdb has only the in-frame clones, and not every one. The sample carries about 160,000 clones, roughly 89% recorded once. Per the germline V gene, CDR1 is MGHRA and CDR2 is YSYEKL. The CDR3 has 15 residues. The trim removed 2 bases at V and 3 bases at J, leaving 7 bases unmatched. What was sequenced was PBMCs. The sequence was obtained from a woman aged 25 to 39 in good health and CMV-seronegative. V usage is TRBV4-1 and J usage is TRBJ2-7, with TRBD2 matching 7 bases. Written as DNA, the CDR3 is TGCGCCAGCAGCCAATTGTGGGGGGGGGACTACGAGCAGTACTTC. Translated: CASSQLWGGDYEQYF.